The 26 T cell receptor beta chains in this list originate from one sample, sequenced in a study of T-cell memory formation after mild COVID-19. One entry per CDR3 protein results from TCRdb running MiXCR on the 5' RACE reads. The sample lists around 510,000 distinct CDR3 sequences; about a fifth were seen once. Sequences were obtained from PBMCs or a T cell subset sorted from them (not recorded which). All receptors come from an adult woman who had mild COVID-19 (a few samples of this study predate the infection). Cell type and time point are not known.

CDR3 coding DNA: TGCAGTGCAAGGCCGGGACTAGCGGGGGCCTACGAGCAGTACTTC. Translated, it gives CSARPGLAGAYEQYF. V usage is TRBV20-1 and J usage is TRBJ2-7; 14 bases map to TRBD2. Trimming at V came to 6 bases and at J to 2 bases, leaving 6 bases not matched to a gene. The CDR3 runs 15 residues. Germline CDR1 DFQATT, CDR2 SNEGSKA (reference sequence).

In this sample, this clonotype turned up a few times. This chain uses TRBV6-2 or TRBV6-3 with TRBJ2-2; D possibly corresponds to TRBD1 (6 bases). The V gene lost 4 bases and the J gene lost 5 bases, with 14 bases spanning the gap. This CDR3 comprises 15 residues. Germline CDR1 and CDR2: MNHEY and SVGEGT. CDR3 in amino acids: CASSWGPARTGELFF. The CDR3 nucleotides are TGTGCCAGCAGTTGGGGGCCCGCGAGGACCGGGGAGCTGTTTTTT.

This clonotype showed up just a few times. One end of the junction is discordant with germline, which a read error may explain. The CDR3 DNA reads as TGTGCCGAGACTCCGGGCGGCTACAGCTTC. Its protein is CAETPGGYSF. The chain carries TRBV6-1 and TRBJ1-2; no definite D call. Germline CDR1 and CDR2: MNHNS and SASEGT. This CDR3 is 10 amino acids long.

This chain connects TRBV27 to TRBJ2-7; 8 bases map to TRBD2. Germline CDR1 reads MNHEY; CDR2 reads SMNVEV (reference sequence). The CDR3 is made up of 14 amino acids. V lost 6 bases, J lost 2 bases, and 6 bases stayed unmatched. CDR3 sequence reads: CASRLSGNTYEQYF. In DNA form, the CDR3 reads TGTGCCAGCAGGCTTAGCGGGAATACCTACGAGCAGTACTTC.

This clonotype came up a few times. The V gene is TRBV7-6, the J gene TRBJ1-3; TRBD1 matches at 8 bases. This CDR3 has 14 amino acids. V was pared by 5 bases and J by 8 bases, with 8 bases of the junction left unmatched. Looked up from germline, CDR1 is SGHVS and CDR2 is FNYEAQ. CDR3 sequence: CASSQPDREDTIYF. In nucleotides, the CDR3 is TGTGCCAGCAGCCAACCGGACAGGGAGGACACCATATATTTT.

The CDR3 region has the DNA TGTGCCAGCTCACCACGGATTTCAGAGCATCGGGGGTCTGGGGCCAACGTCCTGACTTTC. Its translation: CASSPRISEHRGSGANVLTF. The genes are TRBV18 and TRBJ2-6; perhaps TRBD2 as D (6 bases). Germline V gene sequence: CDR1 KGHSH, CDR2 LQKENI. This CDR3 comprises 20 residues. V was pared by 1 base and J by 1 base, with 20 bases between.

This clonotype was detected only a few times. This chain connects TRBV6-1 to TRBJ1-2; no reliable D call. This CDR3 region has 15 residues. Trimming left V 7 bases short and J 8 bases short, with 23 bases between. CDR1 is MNHNS, CDR2 SASEGT, per germline. In DNA, the CDR3 is TGTGCCAGCAACCAAAAACAGATCCGTCTAGGGGGCTACACCTTC. The encoded protein is CASNQKQIRLGGYTF.

The chain recombines TRBV3-1 with TRBJ2-7, with D perhaps TRBD1 or TRBD2 (6 bases each). From germline, CDR1 is LGHDT and CDR2 YNNKEL (reference sequence). The CDR3 consists of 14 residues. Between the trimmed V and J ends, which lost 2 bases and 4 bases, there was a span of 12 bases. CDR3 region: CASSQRGRGYEQYF. The CDR3 DNA reads as TGTGCCAGCAGCCAACGGGGGCGTGGGTACGAGCAGTACTTC.

This clonotype has only a few counts. The chain couples TRBV12-3 or TRBV12-4 to TRBJ1-1; TRBD1 is a possible D gene (6 bases). Trimming left V 5 bases short and J 3 bases short, with 10 bases between. The CDR3 consists of 13 residues. The CDR3 region has the DNA TGTGCCAGCAGTACCACAGGGTACACTGAAGCTTTCTTT. Protein sequence: CASSTTGYTEAFF.

This chain uses TRBV20-1 with TRBJ1-6; D uncertain. CDR3 size: 14 residues. Germline V gives CDR1 DFQATT, CDR2 SNEGSKA (reference sequence). V shed 3 bases and J shed 7 bases, with 13 bases lying between them. CDR3 sequence: CSARPRVLNSPLHF. The CDR3 DNA reads TGCAGTGCTAGGCCCAGAGTGTTAAATTCACCCCTCCACTTT.

The chain carries TRBV12-3 or TRBV12-4 and TRBJ2-3; D perhaps matches TRBD2 (5 bases). The CDR3 consists of 13 residues. The ends were cut back, 0 bases at V and 9 bases at J, with 10 bases in the middle. The CDR3 DNA follows: TGTGCCAGCAGTTTAGCGGAGGCGGAGACGCAGTATTTT. It yields the protein CASSLAEAETQYF.

This sequence joins TRBV7-9 and TRBJ1-1, with TRBD1 matching over 8 bases. The CDR3 is 16 amino acids. Unmatched junction bases numbered 8, after V lost 0 bases and J lost 5 bases. Germline CDR1 reads SEHNR; CDR2 reads FQNEAQ (reference sequence). CDR3 protein: CASSLAQGASRTEAFF. DNA for the CDR3: TGTGCCAGCAGCTTAGCCCAGGGGGCATCGAGGACTGAAGCTTTCTTT.

This clonotype was counted a few times. The chain joins TRBV20-1 to TRBJ2-2, with TRBD2 matching over 9 bases. Germline lookup yields CDR1 DFQATT and CDR2 SNEGSKA (reference sequence). The CDR3 runs to 14 residues. The junction had 5 bases not matched to a gene; V was cut back by 6 bases and J by 3 bases. CDR3 in amino acids: CSAPLAGDTGELFF. The CDR3 DNA is TGCAGTGCCCCGTTAGCGGGGGACACCGGGGAGCTGTTTTTT.

At least ten counts were recorded for this clonotype. This chain uses TRBV5-1 with TRBJ2-3; D may match TRBD1 or TRBD2 (5 bases each). Germline V gene sequence: CDR1 SGHRS, CDR2 YFSETQ. This CDR3 is built from 17 residues. The V gene lost 3 bases and the J gene lost 0 bases, with 17 bases spanning the gap. The CDR3 here is CASSYRDPLISTDTQYF. DNA of the CDR3: TGCGCCAGCAGCTACCGGGACCCACTGATTAGCACAGATACGCAGTATTTT.

V is TRBV4-3 and J is TRBJ2-7, with D possibly TRBD2 on 7 matching bases. The CDR3 is 15 amino acids. V was shortened by 4 bases and J by 6 bases, with 19 bases between the two germline ends. The V gene's germline CDR1 is LGHNA and CDR2 YSLEER. The CDR3 loop reads CASSRRLLGGAEQYF. The DNA for the CDR3 is TGCGCCAGCAGCCGAAGACTACTAGGGGGGGCCGAGCAGTACTTC.

This clonotype has a handful of counts. CDR3 region: CASSLAWTDNYGYTF. Written as DNA, the CDR3 is TGTGCCAGCAGCTTGGCCTGGACGGACAACTATGGCTACACCTTC. This sequence joins TRBV5-4 and TRBJ1-2; no clear D gene. This CDR3 contains 15 residues. Germline-derived CDR1 and CDR2 are SGHNT and YYREEE (reference sequence). The ends were cut back, 0 bases at V and 2 bases at J, with 11 bases in the middle. Looking up the rest from reference TRBV5-4 and TRBJ1-2 gives the full variable domain: ETGVTQSPTHLIKTRGQQVTLRCSSQSGHNTVSWYQQALGQGPQFIFQYYREEENGRGNFPPRFSGLQFPNYSSELNVNALELDDSALYLCASSLAWTDNYGYTFGSGTRLTVV.

This clonotype was counted a few times. The chain links TRBV30 to TRBJ1-1; a possible D gene is TRBD1 (5 bases). Per the germline V gene, CDR1 is GTSNPN and CDR2 is SVGIG (reference sequence). The CDR3 contains 13 residues. Deletions cut 4 bases from V and 4 bases from J, with 13 bases between. This CDR3 is CAWMRAGATEAFF. The CDR3 DNA is TGTGCCTGGATGAGGGCCGGGGCCACTGAAGCTTTCTTT.

This clonotype has ten or more counts. The J gene is TRBJ2-3, the V gene TRBV24-1; D is perhaps TRBD1 or TRBD2 (7 bases each). Per germline, CDR1 KGHDR and CDR2 SFDVKD. CDR3 length: 18 amino acids. Trimming pared 3 bases from V and 6 bases from J, leaving 24 bases between. The CDR3: CATSDLPGGGQPRDTQYF. The CDR3, as DNA: TGTGCCACCAGTGATCTCCCCGGCGGGGGACAGCCAAGGGATACGCAGTATTTT.

This clonotype was found many times. This chain links TRBV7-8 with TRBJ1-6; no reliable D call. Germline CDR1 is SGHVS and CDR2 is FQNEAQ. Trimming stripped 7 bases from V and 5 bases from J, with 9 bases between. The CDR3 totals 13 residues. CDR3 region: CASTETNNSPLHF. As DNA, the CDR3 is TGTGCCAGCACAGAGACAAATAATTCACCCCTCCACTTT.

This clonotype was counted ten times or more. The chain joins TRBV5-1 to TRBJ2-4; D uncertain. With 4 bases removed from V and 6 bases from J, the gap between germline ends came to 14 bases. This CDR3 region has 14 residues. Germline V CDR1 and CDR2: SGHRS, YFSETQ. The CDR3 nucleotides read TGCGCCAGCAGCCCCGGATTAGTGGGAAACATTCAGTACTTC. Translating gives CASSPGLVGNIQYF.

This rearrangement joins TRBV30 to TRBJ1-1; D is undetermined. Germline V gives CDR1 GTSNPN, CDR2 SVGIG (reference sequence). Trimming pared 5 bases from V and 5 bases from J, leaving 9 bases between. CDR3 length equals 11 residues. The CDR3 sequence is CAWGSRTEAFF. The CDR3 nucleotides are TGTGCCTGGGGGTCCCGGACTGAAGCTTTCTTT.

This rearrangement joins TRBV7-9 to TRBJ2-7; perhaps TRBD1 as D (6 bases). The CDR3 consists of 14 residues. Germline lookup yields CDR1 SEHNR and CDR2 FQNEAQ (reference sequence). With 5 bases removed from V and 13 bases from J, the gap between germline ends came to 24 bases. CDR3 loop: CASSEGVGQVGLYF. DNA of the CDR3: TGTGCCAGCAGCGAGGGGGTCGGCCAGGTCGGGTTATACTTC.

V and J are TRBV20-1 and TRBJ2-7; weak D call: TRBD1 (6 bases). V was pared by 6 bases and J by 3 bases, with 18 bases between. The CDR3 has 14 amino acids. CDR1 and CDR2 (germline): DFQATT, SNEGSKA (reference sequence). CDR3 nucleotides: TGCAGTGCACAGACGACCGGCAGGGGCTACGAGCAGTACTTC. Its translation: CSAQTTGRGYEQYF.

V usage is TRBV6-2 or TRBV6-3 and J usage is TRBJ2-1; D is uncertain. Germline CDR1 is MNHEY and CDR2 is SVGEGT. This CDR3 contains 13 residues. Trimming stripped 2 bases from V and 15 bases from J, with 17 bases between. The CDR3 DNA is TGTGCCAGCAGTTACCCCGAAGGGATAAGCCCGTTCTTC. This sequence encodes CASSYPEGISPFF.

A few counts support this clonotype. The chain employs TRBV7-6 and TRBJ1-4, with D possibly TRBD1 on 6 matching bases. Deletions cut 0 bases from V and 8 bases from J, with 19 bases between. CDR1 and CDR2 from the germline V gene are SGHVS and FNYEAQ. CDR3 size: 17 residues. The CDR3 region is CASSLARYGGGGEKLFF. The CDR3 DNA sequence: TGTGCCAGCAGCTTAGCGCGGTACGGGGGCGGTGGAGAAAAACTGTTTTTT.

This clonotype was picked up a small number of times. The chain carries TRBV27 and TRBJ2-7, with 8 bases fitting TRBD2. This CDR3 comprises 16 residues. Germline trimming cut 5 bases from V and 6 bases from J; bases unmatched to any gene: 15. CDR1 and CDR2 from the germline V gene are MNHEY and SMNVEV (reference sequence). CDR3: CASSTMAGGSKGEQYF. The CDR3 bases are TGTGCCAGCAGTACCATGGCGGGAGGCAGTAAGGGCGAGCAGTACTTC.